This T cell receptor beta chain was observed in a study of cytomegalovirus exposure and HLA in healthy donors. Here immunoSEQ multiplex PCR was the method, and the copy in TCRdb shows in-frame clones only, minus some. The table lists 80,000 to 100,000 clones, about 90% of them singletons. The germline V gene encodes CDR1 MNHNY and CDR2 SVGAGI (reference sequence). The length of the CDR3 is 13 residues. V lost 2 bases, J lost 4 bases, and 8 bases lay in between. V usage is TRBV6-6 and J usage is TRBJ1-2; no clear D gene. The sample was PBMCs. This receptor was identified in a man aged 18 to 29 in good health and CMV-seropositive. The CDR3 protein is CASSYITVYGYTF. The CDR3 DNA reads TGTGCCAGCAGTTACATCACGGTCTATGGCTACACCTTC.